This T cell receptor beta chain was identified in a study of T cell clonality in common variable immunodeficiency. Overall study findings and caveats: CVID subjects shared fewer TCRbeta clones than healthy controls did. TCRbeta clonality was increased in CVID versus healthy controls. Common variable immunodeficiency TCR beta sequences reportedly had fewer deletions and N-nucleotide insertions.

The CDR3 loop spans 15 amino acids. Trimming pared 3 bases from V and 0 bases from J, leaving 9 bases between. CDR1 and CDR2 from the germline V gene are LNHDA and SQIVND (reference sequence). Both groups were predominantly of Caucasian heritage. This table comes from immunoSEQ multiplex PCR, and its TCRdb copy is limited to in-frame clones, with some not included. This sample comprises over 35,000 clones, none seen once only. This clone has at least ten counts. Its antigen is not identified. The sequence runs out 3 residues before the end of the CDR3; the remainder is reconstructed from the germline J gene.

This chain connects TRBV19 to TRBJ1-5; the D is unclear. The clonotype comes from a person aged 18-69 years in good health. Sequencing input: peripheral blood mononuclear cells. The CDR3 DNA, read in part, is TGTGCCAGTAGTATTGAGCCGTATAGCAATCAGCCC. It is translated as CASSIEPYSNQP. The CDR3 in full is CASSIEPYSNQPQHF.